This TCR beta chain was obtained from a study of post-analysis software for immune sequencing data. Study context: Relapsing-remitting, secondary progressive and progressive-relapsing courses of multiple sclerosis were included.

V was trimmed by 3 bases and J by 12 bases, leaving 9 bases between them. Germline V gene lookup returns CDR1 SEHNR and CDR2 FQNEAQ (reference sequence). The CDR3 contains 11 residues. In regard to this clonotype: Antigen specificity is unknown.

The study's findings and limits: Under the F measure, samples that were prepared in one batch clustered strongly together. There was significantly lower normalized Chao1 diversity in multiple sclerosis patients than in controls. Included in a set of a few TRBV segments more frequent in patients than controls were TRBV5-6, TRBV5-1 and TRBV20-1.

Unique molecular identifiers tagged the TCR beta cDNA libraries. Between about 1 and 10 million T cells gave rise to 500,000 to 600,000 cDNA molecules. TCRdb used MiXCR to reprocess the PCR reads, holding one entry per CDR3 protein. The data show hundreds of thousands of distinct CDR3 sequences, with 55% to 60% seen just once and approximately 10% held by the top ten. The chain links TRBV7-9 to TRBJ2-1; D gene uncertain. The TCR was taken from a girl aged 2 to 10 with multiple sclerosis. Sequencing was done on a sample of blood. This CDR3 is CASSFNMGQFF. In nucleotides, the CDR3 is TGTGCCAGCAGCTTCAATATGGGGCAGTTCTTC.